This TCR beta chain emerged from a study of a mutant IDH1 vaccine in newly diagnosed glioma. Across the study: Those enrolled had earlier been treated with radiotherapy, temozolomide, or both, mostly both. The timing of visit V12 was week 35, and that of visit V13 was week 47.

V shed 4 bases and J 6 bases; nucleotides not matched to a gene: 4. Germline CDR1 SGDLS, CDR2 YYNGEE. The CDR3 loop spans 13 amino acids. The method was immunoSEQ multiplex PCR; TCRdb's version includes in-frame clones alone and lacks a portion of them. This sample has under 40,000 clones, with about 80% found just once. Regarding time point: week 35, safety follow-up. Vaccine doses each comprised 300 ug of mutant IDH1 20-mer peptide, with topical imiquimod. Patients were given eight vaccinations, scheduled in weeks 1, 3, 5, 7, 11, 15, 19 and 23. Comment on this clone: Its specificity is not known.

Points from the study as a whole: No link was apparently found between pseudoprogression and changes in top peripheral T cell clonotypes.

The sequence derives from a middle-aged woman with glioma. This chain uses TRBV9 with TRBJ1-2; 9 bases map to TRBD1. Material: PBMCs, obtained from a glioma patient whose treatment included an IDH1 peptide vaccine. CDR3 region: CASSPDRGHGYTF. Here the CDR3 DNA reads TGTGCCAGCAGCCCGGACAGGGGCCATGGCTACACCTTC.